The clone carrying this TCR beta chain was recorded a few times. As yet, its antigen is unknown. This specimen comes from a study of T-cell memory formation after mild COVID-19. Study background: Each donor largely had its own TCR clusters.

General study results and limits: The finding that pre-infection memory included some responding clones suggested that cross-reactive memory joined. While clones contracting from day 15 to 85 were balanced between CD4 and CD8, later expanders leaned CD4+. Largely, contracting CD4+ clones fell within CM and EM, and contracting CD8+ clones within EMRA.

Germline V gene lookup returns CDR1 SQVTM and CDR2 ANQGSEA. V gave up 0 bases and J gave up 7 bases, with 12 bases separating them. The CDR3 is made up of 13 amino acids. TCRdb re-derived calls from the 5' RACE reads in MiXCR, one entry per CDR3 protein. The profile covers under 300,000 distinct CDR3 sequences, with less than 9.5% appearing a single time and roughly 23% taken by the ten largest. This TCR was recovered from a young man who had mild COVID-19 (a few samples of this study predate the infection). Cell type and time point are not known. The sample comprised PBMCs or a T cell subset sorted from them (not recorded which). The chain employs TRBV29-1 and TRBJ1-2; weak D call: TRBD1 (5 bases). CDR3 nucleotide sequence: TGCAGCGTTGAAGATCGCATAGGGGCTGGCTACACCTTC. Protein: CSVEDRIGAGYTF. Full variable domain (outside the CDR3, taken from reference TRBV29-1 and TRBJ1-2): SAVISQKPSRDICQRGTSLTIQCQVDSQVTMMFWYRQQPGQSLTLIATANQGSEATYESGFVIDKFPISRPNLTFSTLTVSNMSPEDSSIYLCSVEDRIGAGYTFGSGTRLTVV.